This passage covers 9 T cell receptor beta chains from one sample sequenced in a study of T cell responses to AZD1222 COVID-19 vaccine. Clones were sequenced by immunoSEQ multiplex PCR, and TCRdb holds only the in-frame ones, with some missing. The sample yields roughly 130,000 clones, 88% seen once. Specimen: peripheral blood, collected on day 0 of MenACWY control vaccination. Source of these receptors: an adult in good health.

The rearrangement uses TRBV30 and TRBJ1-3; TRBD1 agrees at 8 bases. CDR3 length equals 12 residues. CDR1 GTSNPN and CDR2 SVGIG come from the germline V gene (reference sequence). With V trimmed by 5 bases and J by 4 bases, 1 base remained unmatched. CDR3 sequence reads: CAWGQGGNTIYF. CDR3 bases: TGTGCCTGGGGACAGGGAGGAAACACCATATATTTT.

J is TRBJ2-7 and V is TRBV19; D remains unclear. Trimming cost V 3 bases and J 6 bases, with 21 bases left between them. Per germline, CDR1 LNHDA and CDR2 SQIVND (reference sequence). CDR3 length equals 16 residues. CDR3 protein: CASSIHPQPQPSEQYF. In nucleotides, the CDR3 is TGTGCCAGTAGTATCCATCCCCAACCACAGCCCAGCGAGCAGTACTTC.

This rearrangement joins TRBV29-1 to TRBJ2-2; D is unresolved. The germline V gene has CDR1 SQVTM and CDR2 ANQGSEA. CDR3 length: 12 amino acids. V gave up 4 bases and J gave up 1 base, with 4 bases separating them. CDR3 region: CSVGQNTGELFF. CDR3 in DNA: TGCAGCGTTGGACAGAACACCGGGGAGCTGTTTTTT.

V gene TRBV5-1 combines with J gene TRBJ2-1; 7 bases align to TRBD2. V shed 2 bases, J shed 7 bases, and the junction held 6 bases outside the gene matches. Germline V lookup: CDR1 SGHRS, CDR2 YFSETQ. The CDR3 consists of 14 residues. The CDR3, as DNA: TGCGCCAGCAGCTTTGGCGGGAGTTTAAATGAGCAGTTCTTC. This encodes CASSFGGSLNEQFF. The entire variable domain, with the rest obtained from reference TRBV5-1 and TRBJ2-1, is as follows: KAGVTQTPRYLIKTRGQQVTLSCSPISGHRSVSWYQQTPGQGLQFLFEYFSETQRNKGNFPGRFSGRQFSNSRSEMNVSTLELGDSALYLCASSFGGSLNEQFFGPGTRLTVL.

This chain links TRBV2 with TRBJ2-3; the match to TRBD1 covers 11 bases. Germline V gene sequence: CDR1 SNHLY, CDR2 FYNNEI. After removal of 6 bases from V and 5 bases from J, the junction contained 7 bases not matched to a gene. The CDR3 totals 15 residues. In nucleotides, the CDR3 is TGTGCCAGCAGCCCGGACAGGGGGCATAGAGATACGCAGTATTTT. It specifies CASSPDRGHRDTQYF.

The chain carries TRBV19 and TRBJ2-2, with 9 bases lining up with TRBD1. The CDR3 totals 16 residues. V lost 10 bases to trimming and J lost 2 bases; unmatched junction nucleotides: 11. CDR1 is LNHDA, CDR2 SQIVND, per germline (reference sequence). The CDR3 region is CATSRQGELNTGELFF. CDR3 DNA: TGTGCCACCTCAAGACAGGGGGAGTTAAACACCGGGGAGCTGTTTTTT.

The chain is built from TRBV18 and TRBJ2-5; 7 bases are a match to TRBD1. This CDR3 region has 16 residues. V lost 3 bases and J lost 4; bases outside the gene matches: 11. The germline V gene encodes CDR1 KGHSH and CDR2 LQKENI. CDR3 residues: CASSPRDRGHGETQYF. Here the CDR3 DNA reads TGTGCCAGCTCACCCCGGGACAGAGGACACGGAGAGACCCAGTACTTC.

The chain employs TRBV6-1 and TRBJ1-2; unclear D gene. V was shortened by 0 bases and J by 9 bases, with 8 bases between the two germline ends. This CDR3 contains 12 residues. From germline, CDR1 is MNHNS and CDR2 SASEGT. The CDR3 protein is CASSEAGFSYTF. Written as DNA, the CDR3 is TGTGCCAGCAGTGAAGCAGGGTTCAGCTACACCTTC.

This clone was recorded once. CDR3 DNA sequence: TGTGCCACCAGTGATTTGCAGTGGGCAATAGCCAAAAACATTCAGTACTTC. Translating it yields CATSDLQWAIAKNIQYF. The rearrangement links TRBV24-1 to TRBJ2-4, with D unresolved. The V gene lost 0 bases and the J gene lost 0 bases, with 11 bases spanning the gap. Germline V gene data show CDR1 as KGHDR and CDR2 as SFDVKD. This CDR3 contains 17 residues.